A selection of T cell receptor beta chains follows, all from one sample in a study of cytomegalovirus exposure and HLA in healthy donors. This table comes from immunoSEQ multiplex PCR, and its TCRdb copy is limited to in-frame clones, with some not included. This table has 65,000 to 95,000 clones, just under 80% appearing once. What was sequenced was PBMCs. These receptors were obtained from a male donor in good health and CMV-seropositive. Both conserved end residues are part of each CDR3. The D gene is left open where the match is weak. Clone size, where shown, is once, few, many, or a class for clones that have expanded.

j_call | clone_size | v_call | d_call | cdr3_aa | cdr3_nt
TRBJ2-1 | . | TRBV6-5 | . | CASSLYNEQFF | TGTGCCAGCAGTCTCTACAATGAGCAGTTCTTC
TRBJ2-4 | . | TRBV7-3 | TRBD1 | CASSRGPKNIQYF | TGTGCCAGCTCGAGGGGGCCCAAAAACATTCAGTACTTC
TRBJ2-2 | . | TRBV2 | TRBD1 | CASSPAGTGRTGELFF | TGTGCCAGCAGTCCTGCGGGGACAGGGAGGACCGGGGAGCTGTTTTTT
TRBJ2-5 | . | TRBV27 | TRBD1 | CASSPYRTGQETQYF | TGTGCCAGCAGTCCATATAGGACAGGTCAGGAGACCCAGTACTTC
TRBJ2-7 | . | TRBV6-5 | TRBD1 | CASSYSAGTGPYEQYF | TGTGCCAGCAGTTACTCGGCCGGGACAGGACCCTACGAGCAGTACTTC
TRBJ2-3 | . | TRBV19 | . | CASSPQRRGNTDTQYF | TGTGCCAGTAGTCCCCAACGGAGGGGCAACACAGATACGCAGTATTTT
TRBJ1-2 | . | TRBV5-1 | TRBD1 | CASRPGTGGYGYTF | TGCGCCAGCCGACCAGGGACAGGCGGCTATGGCTACACCTTC
TRBJ2-7 | . | TRBV4-1 | TRBD2 | CASSLREGRIEQYF | TGCGCCAGCAGCCTACGGGAGGGCCGAATCGAGCAGTACTTC
TRBJ2-1 | . | TRBV5-1 | . | CASSPTGLEWNEQFF | TGCGCCAGCAGCCCGACTGGACTGGAATGGAATGAGCAGTTCTTC
TRBJ2-3 | . | TRBV7-3 | TRBD2 | CASSSSGRGTDTQYF | TGTGCCAGCAGCTCTAGCGGGAGAGGGACAGATACGCAGTATTTT
TRBJ1-3 | once | TRBV27 | . | CASSSGQGNTIYF | TGTGCCAGCAGTTCTGGACAGGGAAACACCATATATTTT
TRBJ1-1 | . | TRBV5-1 | . | CASSLSADWSTEAFF | TGCGCCAGCAGCTTGTCTGCCGACTGGAGCACTGAAGCTTTCTTT
TRBJ1-1 | . | TRBV11-2 | TRBD1 | CASSQGMTGGLFF | TGTGCCAGCAGCCAAGGGATGACAGGGGGCCTTTTCTTT
TRBJ2-7 | . | TRBV2 | TRBD1 | CASPPGTEYEQYF | TGTGCCAGTCCACCCGGGACAGAGTACGAGCAGTACTTC
TRBJ1-5 | . | TRBV18 | TRBD1 | CASSPGTALNQPQHF | TGTGCCAGCTCACCCGGGACAGCACTCAATCAGCCCCAGCATTTT
TRBJ2-2 | few | TRBV27 | . | CASKVLGEGLNTGELFF | TGTGCCAGCAAGGTGTTAGGGGAAGGTCTGAACACCGGGGAGCTGTTTTTT
TRBJ1-1 | few | TRBV5-1 | . | CASSHSDRNTEAFF | TGCGCCAGCAGCCATTCGGACAGGAACACTGAAGCTTTCTTT
TRBJ2-1 | . | TRBV10-1 | TRBD2 | CASKGAPQTSDEQFF | TGCGCCAGCAAAGGGGCACCGCAGACTAGCGACGAGCAGTTCTTC
TRBJ1-1 | . | TRBV28 | TRBD1 | CASKGRGTGTLNTEAFF | TGTGCCAGCAAGGGTAGAGGGACAGGGACTTTGAACACTGAAGCTTTCTTT
TRBJ2-1 | . | TRBV7-6 | . | CASSATGTANEQFF | TGTGCCAGCAGCGCCACAGGGACGGCCAATGAGCAGTTCTTC
TRBJ2-1 | . | TRBV5-1 | TRBD1 | CASSSNRGPSYNEQFF | TGCGCCAGCAGCTCCAACAGGGGGCCCTCCTACAATGAGCAGTTCTTC
TRBJ2-7 | . | TRBV4-1 | TRBD1 | CASSQPPTGRYEQYF | TGCGCCAGCAGCCAGCCGCCGACAGGGCGGTACGAGCAGTACTTC
TRBJ2-3 | . | TRBV7-3 | . | CASSLSGQGTDTQYF | TGTGCCAGCAGCTTAAGCGGCCAGGGGACAGATACGCAGTATTTT
TRBJ2-6 | . | TRBV6-1 | . | CASTQPGYGANVLTF | TGTGCCAGCACCCAGCCCGGGTACGGGGCCAACGTCCTGACTTTC
TRBJ2-3 | few | TRBV5-6 | . | CASSFERVDTQYF | TGTGCCAGCAGCTTTGAGCGGGTAGATACGCAGTATTTT
TRBJ2-7 | . | TRBV6-5 | . | CASGGDRAEQYF | TGTGCCAGCGGAGGGGATCGGGCCGAGCAGTACTTC
TRBJ1-1 | few | TRBV5-4 | TRBD1 | CASRTKGQGGAEAFF | TGTGCCAGCAGAACGAAGGGACAGGGGGGCGCTGAAGCTTTCTTT
TRBJ1-1 | . | TRBV18 | . | CASSPAVRGNTEAFF | TGTGCCAGCTCACCGGCGGTTCGGGGTAACACTGAAGCTTTCTTT
TRBJ1-2 | few | TRBV25-1 | . | CASSEVLSGYTF | TGTGCCAGCAGTGAGGTTCTTAGTGGCTACACCTTC
TRBJ1-3 | . | TRBV28 | . | CASRDSSSGNTIYF | TGTGCCAGCCGGGACTCAAGCTCTGGAAACACCATATATTTT
TRBJ2-1 | . | TRBV28 | TRBD2 | CASSPSGTSGTSSYNEQFF | TGTGCCAGCAGCCCCAGCGGGACTAGCGGGACGAGCTCCTACAATGAGCAGTTCTTC
TRBJ2-5 | . | TRBV7-6 | . | CASSPGETQYF | TGTGCCAGCAGCCCGGGAGAGACCCAGTACTTC
TRBJ1-5 | . | TRBV6-6 | . | CASSYSGANQPQHF | TGTGCCAGCAGTTACTCAGGGGCTAATCAGCCCCAGCATTTT
TRBJ1-4 | . | TRBV6-1 | . | CASSDARFNEKLFF | TGTGCCAGCAGTGACGCGAGGTTTAATGAAAAACTGTTTTTT
TRBJ2-1 | . | TRBV7-9 | TRBD2 | CASSPPGLAGYNEQFF | TGTGCCAGCAGCCCACCCGGACTAGCGGGCTACAATGAGCAGTTCTTC
TRBJ2-7 | . | TRBV7-9 | TRBD2 | CASSLVLAGVGEQYF | TGTGCCAGCAGCTTAGTACTAGCGGGAGTCGGTGAGCAGTACTTC
TRBJ2-5 | . | TRBV29-1 | . | CSVDSGEETQYF | TGCAGCGTTGATTCAGGGGAAGAGACCCAGTACTTC
TRBJ1-5 | once | TRBV30 | . | CAWSVQSNQPQHF | TGTGCCTGGAGTGTACAGAGCAATCAGCCCCAGCATTTT
TRBJ1-5 | few | TRBV4-2 | TRBD1 | CASSQEQGQPQHF | TGTGCCAGCAGCCAAGAACAGGGGCAGCCCCAGCATTTT
TRBJ1-1 | . | TRBV29-1 | TRBD1 | CSATGGGPEAFF | TGCAGCGCGACAGGGGGCGGGCCTGAAGCTTTCTTT
TRBJ1-5 | . | TRBV11-3 | TRBD1 | CASSLDRLCAGGPNQPQHF | TGTGCCAGCAGCTTAGATCGGCTTTGCGCAGGGGGTCCCAATCAGCCCCAGCATTTT
TRBJ2-3 | . | TRBV29-1 | . | CSVRTLTDTQYF | TGCAGCGTTCGCACTTTGACAGATACGCAGTATTTT
TRBJ1-2 | . | TRBV19 | TRBD1 | CASSPERQGIGGYTF | TGTGCCAGTAGTCCAGAGAGACAGGGAATCGGCGGCTACACCTTC
TRBJ1-1 | . | TRBV5-1 | TRBD1 | CASSSGQDTEAFF | TGCGCCAGCAGCTCGGGACAGGACACTGAAGCTTTCTTT
TRBJ2-5 | . | TRBV7-9 | TRBD1 | CASSPPRDRGPETQYF | TGTGCCAGCAGCCCCCCTCGGGACAGGGGGCCCGAGACCCAGTACTTC
TRBJ2-7 | . | TRBV2 | . | CASSPEVYSSHEQYF | TGTGCCAGCAGTCCAGAGGTTTATTCGAGCCACGAGCAGTACTTC